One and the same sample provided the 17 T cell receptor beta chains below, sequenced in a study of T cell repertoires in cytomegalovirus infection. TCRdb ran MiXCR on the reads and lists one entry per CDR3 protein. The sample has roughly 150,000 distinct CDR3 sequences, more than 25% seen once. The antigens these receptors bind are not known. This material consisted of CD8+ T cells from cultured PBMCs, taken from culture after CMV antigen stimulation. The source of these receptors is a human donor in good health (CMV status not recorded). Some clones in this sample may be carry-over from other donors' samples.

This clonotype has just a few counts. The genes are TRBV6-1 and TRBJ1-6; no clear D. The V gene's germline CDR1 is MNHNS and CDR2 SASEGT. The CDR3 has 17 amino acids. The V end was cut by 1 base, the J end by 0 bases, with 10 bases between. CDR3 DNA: TGTGCCAGCAGTGAAGGGTTATTCAACTCCTATAATTCACCCCTCCACTTT. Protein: CASSEGLFNSYNSPLHF.

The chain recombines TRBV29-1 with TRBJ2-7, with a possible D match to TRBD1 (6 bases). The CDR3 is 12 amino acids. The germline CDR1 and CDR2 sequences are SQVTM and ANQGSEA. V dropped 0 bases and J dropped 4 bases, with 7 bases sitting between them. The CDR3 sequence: CSVEDDRYEQYF. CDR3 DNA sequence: TGCAGCGTTGAAGATGACAGGTACGAGCAGTACTTC.

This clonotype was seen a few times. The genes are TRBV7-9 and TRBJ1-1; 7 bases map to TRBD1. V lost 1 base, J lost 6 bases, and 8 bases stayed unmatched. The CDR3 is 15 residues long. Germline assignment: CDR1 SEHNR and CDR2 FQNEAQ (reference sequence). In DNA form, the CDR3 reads TGTGCCAGCAGCTTAGGGGGCAGGGGGGAAGCTGAAGCTTTCTTT. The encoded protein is CASSLGGRGEAEAFF.

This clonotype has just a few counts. This CDR3 is CASTFGGIGVGELFF. Here the CDR3 DNA reads TGTGCCAGCACCTTTGGGGGGATAGGGGTCGGGGAGCTGTTTTTT. The gene calls are TRBV12-3 or TRBV12-4 and TRBJ2-2; weak D call: TRBD2 (6 bases). This CDR3 has 15 residues. Trimming cost V 7 bases and J 7 bases, with 19 bases left between them.

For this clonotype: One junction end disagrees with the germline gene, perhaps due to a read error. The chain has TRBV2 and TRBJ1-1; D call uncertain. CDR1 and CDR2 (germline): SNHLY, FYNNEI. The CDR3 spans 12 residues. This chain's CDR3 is CASSQVWLEGFF. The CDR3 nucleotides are TGTGCCAGCAGTCAAGTATGGCTTGAAGGTTTCTTT. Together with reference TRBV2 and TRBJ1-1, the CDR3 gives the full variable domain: EPEVTQTPSHQVTQMGQEVILRCVPISNHLYFYWYRQILGQKVEFLVSFYNNEISEKSEIFDDQFSVERPDGSNFTLKIRSTKLEDSAMYFCASSQVWLEGFFGQGTRLTVV.

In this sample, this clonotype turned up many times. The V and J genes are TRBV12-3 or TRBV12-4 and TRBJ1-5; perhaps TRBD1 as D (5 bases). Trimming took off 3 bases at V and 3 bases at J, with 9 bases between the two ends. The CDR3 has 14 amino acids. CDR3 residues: CASSLWGINQPQHF. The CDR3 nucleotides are TGTGCCAGCAGTTTGTGGGGGATCAATCAGCCCCAGCATTTT.

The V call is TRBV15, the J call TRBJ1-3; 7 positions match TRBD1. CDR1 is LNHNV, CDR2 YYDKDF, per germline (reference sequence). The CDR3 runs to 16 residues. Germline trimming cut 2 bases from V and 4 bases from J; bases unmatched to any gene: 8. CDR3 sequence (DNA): TGTGCCACCAGCAGAAAGACAGGGCTCTCCGGAAACACCATATATTTT. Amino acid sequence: CATSRKTGLSGNTIYF.

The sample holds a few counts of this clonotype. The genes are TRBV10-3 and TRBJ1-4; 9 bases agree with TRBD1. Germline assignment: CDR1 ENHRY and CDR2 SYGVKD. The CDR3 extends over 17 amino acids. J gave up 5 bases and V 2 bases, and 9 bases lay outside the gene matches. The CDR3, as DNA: TGTGCCATCAGTGAGCCACCGGGACAGGGCAGGAATGAAAAACTGTTTTTT. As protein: CAISEPPGQGRNEKLFF.

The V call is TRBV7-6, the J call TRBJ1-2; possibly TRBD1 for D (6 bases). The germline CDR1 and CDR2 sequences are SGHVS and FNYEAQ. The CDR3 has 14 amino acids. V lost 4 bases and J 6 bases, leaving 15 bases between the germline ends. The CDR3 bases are TGTGCCAGCAGCTACGGGGGGGGGGCGGATGGCTACACCTTC. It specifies CASSYGGGADGYTF.

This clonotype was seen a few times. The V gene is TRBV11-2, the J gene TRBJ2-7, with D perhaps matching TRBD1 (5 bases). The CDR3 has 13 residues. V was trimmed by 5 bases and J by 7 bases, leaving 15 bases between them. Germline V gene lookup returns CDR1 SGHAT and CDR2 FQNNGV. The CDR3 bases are TGTGCCAGCAGCATAGGACAACTCCTGGAGCAGTACTTC. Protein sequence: CASSIGQLLEQYF.

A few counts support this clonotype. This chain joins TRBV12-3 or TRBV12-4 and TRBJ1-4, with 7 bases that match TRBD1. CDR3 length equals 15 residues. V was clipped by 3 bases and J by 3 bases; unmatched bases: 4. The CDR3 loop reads CASSFVTGSNEKLFF. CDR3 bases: TGTGCCAGCAGTTTTGTGACAGGGTCTAATGAAAAACTGTTTTTT.

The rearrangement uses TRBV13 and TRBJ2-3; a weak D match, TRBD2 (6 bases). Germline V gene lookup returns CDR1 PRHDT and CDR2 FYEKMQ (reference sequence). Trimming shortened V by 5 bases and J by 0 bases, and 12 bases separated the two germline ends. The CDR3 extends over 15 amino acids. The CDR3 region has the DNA TGTGCCAGCAGCCCGGGGGAGTTTAGCACAGATACGCAGTATTTT. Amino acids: CASSPGEFSTDTQYF.

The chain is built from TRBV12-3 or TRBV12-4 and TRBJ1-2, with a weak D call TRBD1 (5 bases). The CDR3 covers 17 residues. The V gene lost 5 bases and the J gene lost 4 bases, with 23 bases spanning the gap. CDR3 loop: CASSPAIDRVQIYGYTF. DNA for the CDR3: TGTGCCAGCAGTCCAGCAATCGACAGAGTCCAAATCTATGGCTACACCTTC.

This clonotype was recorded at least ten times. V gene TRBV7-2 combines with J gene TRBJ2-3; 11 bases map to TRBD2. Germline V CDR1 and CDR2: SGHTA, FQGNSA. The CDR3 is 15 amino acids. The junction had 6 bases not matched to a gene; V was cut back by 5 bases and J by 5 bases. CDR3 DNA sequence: TGTGCCAGCAGCACGACTAGCGGGGACGGAGATACGCAGTATTTT. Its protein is CASSTTSGDGDTQYF.

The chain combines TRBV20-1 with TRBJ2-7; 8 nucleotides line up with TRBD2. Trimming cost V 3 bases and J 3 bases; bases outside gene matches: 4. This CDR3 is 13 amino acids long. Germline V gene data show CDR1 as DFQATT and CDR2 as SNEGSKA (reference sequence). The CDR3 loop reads CSARGLGVYEQYF. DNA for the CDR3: TGCAGTGCTAGGGGACTAGGGGTCTACGAGCAGTACTTC.

The CDR3 region has the DNA TGTGCCATCAGTGAGAAGGGACAGGACTTTTTGGGCGAGCAGTACTTC. Translating it yields CAISEKGQDFLGEQYF. The gene calls are TRBV10-3 and TRBJ2-7, with 8 bases identical to TRBD1. The CDR3 runs to 16 residues. Germline-derived CDR1 and CDR2 are ENHRY and SYGVKD. After removal of 2 bases from V and 6 bases from J, the junction contained 12 bases not matched to a gene.

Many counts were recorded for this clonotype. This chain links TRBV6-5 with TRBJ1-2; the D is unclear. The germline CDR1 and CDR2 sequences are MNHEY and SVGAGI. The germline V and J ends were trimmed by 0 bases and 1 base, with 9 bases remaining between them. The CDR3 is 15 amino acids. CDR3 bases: TGTGCCAGCAGTTACTCTTCAGGCTTTAACTATGGCTACACCTTC. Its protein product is CASSYSSGFNYGYTF.